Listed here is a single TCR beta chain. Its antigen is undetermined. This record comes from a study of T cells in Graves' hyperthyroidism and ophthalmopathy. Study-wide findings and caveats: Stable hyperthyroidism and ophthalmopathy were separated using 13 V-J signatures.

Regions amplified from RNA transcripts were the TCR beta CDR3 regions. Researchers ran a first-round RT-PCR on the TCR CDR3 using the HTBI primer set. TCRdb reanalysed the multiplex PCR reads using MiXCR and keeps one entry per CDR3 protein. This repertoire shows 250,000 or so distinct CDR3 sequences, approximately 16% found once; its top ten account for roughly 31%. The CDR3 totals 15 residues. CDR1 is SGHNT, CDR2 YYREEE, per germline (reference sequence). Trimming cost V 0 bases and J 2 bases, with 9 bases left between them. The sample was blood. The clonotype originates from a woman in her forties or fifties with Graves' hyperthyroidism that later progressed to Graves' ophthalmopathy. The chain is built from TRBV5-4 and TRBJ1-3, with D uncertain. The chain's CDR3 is CASSLASVPGNTIYF. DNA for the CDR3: TGTGCCAGCAGCTTGGCCTCAGTTCCTGGAAACACCATATATTTT.